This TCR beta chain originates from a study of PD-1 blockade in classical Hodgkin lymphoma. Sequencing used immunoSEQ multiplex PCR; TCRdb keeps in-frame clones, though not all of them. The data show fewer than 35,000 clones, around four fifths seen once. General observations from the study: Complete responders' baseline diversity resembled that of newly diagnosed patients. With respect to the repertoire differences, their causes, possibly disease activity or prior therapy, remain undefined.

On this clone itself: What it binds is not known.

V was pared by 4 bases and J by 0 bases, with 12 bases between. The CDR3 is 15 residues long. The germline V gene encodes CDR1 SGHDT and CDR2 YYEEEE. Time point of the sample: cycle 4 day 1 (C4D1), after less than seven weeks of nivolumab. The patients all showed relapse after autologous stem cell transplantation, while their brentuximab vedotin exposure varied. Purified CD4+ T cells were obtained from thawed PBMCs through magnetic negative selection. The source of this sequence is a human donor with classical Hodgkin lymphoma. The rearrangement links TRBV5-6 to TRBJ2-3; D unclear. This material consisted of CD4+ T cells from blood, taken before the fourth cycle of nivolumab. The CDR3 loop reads CASSPYSTSTDTQYF. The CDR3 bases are TGTGCCAGCAGCCCATATTCAACTAGCACAGATACGCAGTATTTT.